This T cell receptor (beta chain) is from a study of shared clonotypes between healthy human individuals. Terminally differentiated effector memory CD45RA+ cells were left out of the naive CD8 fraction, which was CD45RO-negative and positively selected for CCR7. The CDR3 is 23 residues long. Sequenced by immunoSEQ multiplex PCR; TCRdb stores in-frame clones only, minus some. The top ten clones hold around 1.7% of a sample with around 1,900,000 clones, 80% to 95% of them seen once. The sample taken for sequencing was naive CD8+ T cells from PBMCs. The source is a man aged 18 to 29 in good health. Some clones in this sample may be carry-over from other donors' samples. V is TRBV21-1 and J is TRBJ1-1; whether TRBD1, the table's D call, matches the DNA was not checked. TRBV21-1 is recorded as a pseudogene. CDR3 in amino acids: CASSPPHATTGTGGSEGNTEAFF. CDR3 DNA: TGTGCCAGCAGCCCGCCGCACGCCACGACCGGGACAGGGGGCTCCGAGGGGAACACTGAAGCTTTCTTT.